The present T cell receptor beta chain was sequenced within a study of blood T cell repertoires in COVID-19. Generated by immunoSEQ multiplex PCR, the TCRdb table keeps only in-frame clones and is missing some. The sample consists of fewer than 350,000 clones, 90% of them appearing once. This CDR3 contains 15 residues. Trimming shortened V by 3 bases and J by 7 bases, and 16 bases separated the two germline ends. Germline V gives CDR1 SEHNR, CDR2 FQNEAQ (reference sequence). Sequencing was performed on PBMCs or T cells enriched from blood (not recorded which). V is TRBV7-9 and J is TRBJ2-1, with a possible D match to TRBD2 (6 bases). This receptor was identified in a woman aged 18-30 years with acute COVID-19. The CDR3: CASSFTPGLHNEQFF. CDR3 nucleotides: TGTGCCAGCAGCTTTACACCGGGACTGCATAATGAGCAGTTCTTC.